This T cell receptor beta chain came from a study of blood T cell repertoires in COVID-19. Profiling relied on immunoSEQ multiplex PCR, and the TCRdb table lists in-frame clones only, not all of them. The sample yields roughly 180,000 clones, 70% to 90% seen once. Unmatched junction bases numbered 13, after V lost 5 bases and J lost 3 bases. The V gene's germline CDR1 is SGHVS and CDR2 FQNEAQ. The CDR3 extends over 17 amino acids. Material for sequencing was peripheral blood. The chain employs TRBV7-8 and TRBJ2-4, with 7 bases fitting TRBD1. This TCR derives from a woman in her thirties with active or convalescent COVID-19. CDR3 amino acids: CASSAAQGGAGKNIQYF. CDR3 in DNA: TGTGCCAGCAGCGCTGCCCAAGGGGGCGCGGGCAAAAACATTCAGTACTTC.